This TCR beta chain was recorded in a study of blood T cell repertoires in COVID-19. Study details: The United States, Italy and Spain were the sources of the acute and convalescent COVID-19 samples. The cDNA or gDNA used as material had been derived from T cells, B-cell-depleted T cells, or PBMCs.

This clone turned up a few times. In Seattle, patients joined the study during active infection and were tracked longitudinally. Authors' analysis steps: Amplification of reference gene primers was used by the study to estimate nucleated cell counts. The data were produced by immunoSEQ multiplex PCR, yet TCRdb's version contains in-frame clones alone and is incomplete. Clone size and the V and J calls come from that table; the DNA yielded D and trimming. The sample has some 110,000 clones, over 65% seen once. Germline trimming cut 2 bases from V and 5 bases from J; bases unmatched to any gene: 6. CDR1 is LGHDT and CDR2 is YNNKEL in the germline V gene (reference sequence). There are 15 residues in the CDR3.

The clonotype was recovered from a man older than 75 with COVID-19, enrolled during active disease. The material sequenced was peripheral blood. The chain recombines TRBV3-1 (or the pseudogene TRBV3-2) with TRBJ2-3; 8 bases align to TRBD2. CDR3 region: CASSQISGGEDTQYF. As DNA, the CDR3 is TGTGCCAGCAGCCAAATATCGGGGGGGGAAGATACGCAGTATTTT.